This T cell receptor beta chain is from a study of blood T cell repertoires in COVID-19 (dated by TCRdb to 2018 to 2021). Broadly, across the study: Samples covering the acute and convalescent phases of COVID-19 were provided by collaborators in the United States, Italy and Spain. The material from the prospective study consisted of cDNA or gDNA derived from T cells, B-cell-depleted T cells, or PBMCs. The sample metadata nearly always contained a de-identified subject ID, COVID-19 status, age in years and sex. The repertoires were released in a freely available public database meant as a resource for research on the immune response to SARS-CoV-2. Where HLA class I and class II types were available, the types were taken from metadata supplied by the sample provider, not from assay-based typing. The dataset comprised deeply sampled blood TCRbeta repertoires from subjects exposed to, actively infected with, or recovered from COVID-19. The samples were drawn from two sources: the first 160 participants of the ongoing ImmuneRACE study, and about 1,300 subjects contributed by 6 global collaborators.

Here is what the overall study found, with its caveats: Clinical and demographic metadata were provided uncurated, with the amount varying by source and participant.

Collaborating institutions collected whole blood in K2EDTA tubes following their own protocols. Collaborator samples were shipped for TCRbeta analysis as frozen whole blood, isolated PBMCs, or DNA extracted from either sample type. As encoded in the germline V gene (reference sequence), CDR1 is LNHDA while CDR2 is SQIVND. The CDR3 has 14 amino acids, counting the end cysteine and phenylalanine. Just the 42-base CDR3 DNA is kept, in frame starting at base 1. Clipping removes 6 bases from V and 1 base from J, with 3 as the unmatched junction base count. The immunoSEQ Assay, a bias-controlled multiplex PCR, was used to amplify TCRbeta CDR3 regions from genomic DNA. The source study handled its data this way. Within the assay, amplification of reference gene primers was used to estimate how many nucleated cells each sample contained. To quantify the absolute abundance of each unique TCRbeta CDR3 rearrangement, sequence reads were collapsed and filtered. For each sample, productive Simpson clonality was calculated as the square root of Simpson's diversity index over productive rearrangements. Not all clones reach the TCRdb copy of this immuneACCESS table, which keeps in-frame sequences only. Checked studies attribute under half of the gap to unresolved V genes and leave the rest unexplained. Clonal size and the V and J genes are those of that table, whereas D and trimming came from the DNA. This sample is represented by 80,000 to 100,000 clones; about 80% of them were singletons. The ten top clones hold 9% to 12% of the sample.

As for this clone: Its binding antigen is unknown. No per-base quality is available; no much larger clone lies one base away.

The sample consisted of peripheral blood. The clonotype was recovered from a woman in her 70s with acute or convalescent COVID-19. Recombination connected TRBV19 to TRBJ1-5; 7 central nucleotides agree with TRBD1. The CDR3 corresponds to CASRDRVSNQPQHF. The DNA is TGTGCCAGTAGAGACAGGGTAAGCAATCAGCCCCAGCATTTT.